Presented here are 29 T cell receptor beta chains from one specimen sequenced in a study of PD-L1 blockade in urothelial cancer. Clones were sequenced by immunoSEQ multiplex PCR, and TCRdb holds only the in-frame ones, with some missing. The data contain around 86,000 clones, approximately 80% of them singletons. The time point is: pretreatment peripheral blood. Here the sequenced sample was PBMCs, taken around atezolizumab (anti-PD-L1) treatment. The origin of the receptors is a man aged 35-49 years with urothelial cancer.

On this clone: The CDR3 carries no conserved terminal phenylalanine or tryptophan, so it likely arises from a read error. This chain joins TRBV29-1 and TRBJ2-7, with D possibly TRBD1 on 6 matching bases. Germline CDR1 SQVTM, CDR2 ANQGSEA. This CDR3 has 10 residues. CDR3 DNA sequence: TGCAGTGCTGGGGGCAACGAGCAGTACTCC. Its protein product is CSAGGNEQYS.

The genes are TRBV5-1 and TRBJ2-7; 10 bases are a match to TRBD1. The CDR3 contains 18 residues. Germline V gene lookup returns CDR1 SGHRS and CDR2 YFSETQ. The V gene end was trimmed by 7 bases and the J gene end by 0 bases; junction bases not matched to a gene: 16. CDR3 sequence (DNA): TGCGCCAGCCGCGGGACAGGGGAGTCCCGGGACCACTCCTACGAGCAGTACTTC. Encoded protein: CASRGTGESRDHSYEQYF.

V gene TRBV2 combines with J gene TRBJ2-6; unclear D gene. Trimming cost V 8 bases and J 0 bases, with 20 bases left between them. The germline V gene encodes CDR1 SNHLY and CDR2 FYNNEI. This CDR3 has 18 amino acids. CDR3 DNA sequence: TGTGCCAGCTTACCCTCTCCAGCGCTTCCCTCTGGGGCCAACGTCCTGACTTTC. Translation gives CASLPSPALPSGANVLTF.

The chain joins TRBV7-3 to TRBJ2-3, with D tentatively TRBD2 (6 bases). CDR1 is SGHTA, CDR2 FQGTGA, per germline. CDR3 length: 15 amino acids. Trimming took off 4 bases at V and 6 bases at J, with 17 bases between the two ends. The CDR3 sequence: CASSSRRAGMDTQYF. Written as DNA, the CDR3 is TGTGCCAGCAGCTCCCGGAGAGCGGGTATGGATACGCAGTATTTT.

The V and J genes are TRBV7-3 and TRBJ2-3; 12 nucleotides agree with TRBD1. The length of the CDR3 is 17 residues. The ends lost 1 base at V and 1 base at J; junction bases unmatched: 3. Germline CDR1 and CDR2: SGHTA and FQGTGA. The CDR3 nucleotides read TGTGCCAGCAGCTTAAGGGGACAGGGGGCTGGCACAGATACGCAGTATTTT. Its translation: CASSLRGQGAGTDTQYF.

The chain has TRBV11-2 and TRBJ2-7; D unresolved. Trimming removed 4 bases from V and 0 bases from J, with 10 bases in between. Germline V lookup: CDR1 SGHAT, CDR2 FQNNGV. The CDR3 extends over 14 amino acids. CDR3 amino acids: CASSYLTNSYEQYF. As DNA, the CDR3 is TGTGCCAGCAGCTACCTCACAAACTCCTACGAGCAGTACTTC.

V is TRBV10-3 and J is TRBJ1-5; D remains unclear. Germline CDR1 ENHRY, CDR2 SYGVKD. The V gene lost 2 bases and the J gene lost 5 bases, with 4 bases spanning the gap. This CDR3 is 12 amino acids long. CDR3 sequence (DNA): TGTGCCATCAGTGAGGTCTATCAGCCCCAGCATTTT. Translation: CAISEVYQPQHF.

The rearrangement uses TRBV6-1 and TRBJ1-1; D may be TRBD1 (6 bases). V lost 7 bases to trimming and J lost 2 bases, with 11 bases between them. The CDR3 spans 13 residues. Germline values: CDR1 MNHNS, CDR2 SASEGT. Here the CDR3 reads CASTRTANTEAFF. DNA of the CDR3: TGTGCCAGCACCCGGACAGCTAACACTGAAGCTTTCTTT.

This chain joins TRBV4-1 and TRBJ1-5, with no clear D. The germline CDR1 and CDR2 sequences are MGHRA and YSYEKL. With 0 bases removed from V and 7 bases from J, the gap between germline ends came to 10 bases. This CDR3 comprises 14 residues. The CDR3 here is CASSQDGPRQPQHF. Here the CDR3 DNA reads TGCGCCAGCAGCCAAGATGGTCCACGGCAGCCCCAGCATTTT.

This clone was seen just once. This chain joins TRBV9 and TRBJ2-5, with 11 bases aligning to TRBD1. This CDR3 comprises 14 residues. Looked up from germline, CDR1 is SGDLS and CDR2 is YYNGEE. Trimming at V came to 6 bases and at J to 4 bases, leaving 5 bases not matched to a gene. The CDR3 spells CASTRTGGLETQYF. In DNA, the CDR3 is TGTGCCAGCACCCGGACAGGGGGCTTAGAGACCCAGTACTTC.

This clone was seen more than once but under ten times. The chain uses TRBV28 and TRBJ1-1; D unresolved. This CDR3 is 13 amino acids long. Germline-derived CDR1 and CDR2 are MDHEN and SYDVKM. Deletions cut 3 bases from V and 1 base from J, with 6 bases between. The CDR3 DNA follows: TGTGCCAGCAGTTTCTCGGGGAACACTGAAGCTTTCTTT. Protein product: CASSFSGNTEAFF.

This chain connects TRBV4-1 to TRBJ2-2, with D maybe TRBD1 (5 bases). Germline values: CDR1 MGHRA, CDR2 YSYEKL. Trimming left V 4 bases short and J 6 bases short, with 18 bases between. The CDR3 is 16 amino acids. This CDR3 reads CASSRIETALPGELFF. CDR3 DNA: TGCGCCAGCAGCCGTATCGAGACAGCCCTCCCCGGGGAGCTGTTTTTT.

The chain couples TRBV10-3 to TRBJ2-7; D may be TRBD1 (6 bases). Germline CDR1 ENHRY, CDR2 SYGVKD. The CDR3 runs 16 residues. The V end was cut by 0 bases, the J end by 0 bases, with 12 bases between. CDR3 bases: TGTGCCATCAGTGAGTCCCAGGGGTTAAGCTCCTACGAGCAGTACTTC. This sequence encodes CAISESQGLSSYEQYF.

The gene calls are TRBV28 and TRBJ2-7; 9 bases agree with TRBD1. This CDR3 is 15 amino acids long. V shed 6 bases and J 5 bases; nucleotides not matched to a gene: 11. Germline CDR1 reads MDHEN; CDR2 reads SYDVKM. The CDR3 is CASRDAGTGNHEQYF. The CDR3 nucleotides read TGTGCCAGCAGGGACGCCGGGACAGGGAACCACGAGCAGTACTTC.

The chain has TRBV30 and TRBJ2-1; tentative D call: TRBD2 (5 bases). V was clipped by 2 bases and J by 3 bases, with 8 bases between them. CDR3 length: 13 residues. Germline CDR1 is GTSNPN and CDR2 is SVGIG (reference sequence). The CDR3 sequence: CAWSTGVYNEQFF. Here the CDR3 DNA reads TGTGCCTGGAGTACCGGGGTCTACAATGAGCAGTTCTTC.

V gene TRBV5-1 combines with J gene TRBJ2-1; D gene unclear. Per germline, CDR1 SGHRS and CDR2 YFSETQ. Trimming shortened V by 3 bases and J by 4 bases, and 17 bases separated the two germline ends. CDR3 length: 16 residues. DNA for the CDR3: TGCGCCAGCAGCTCGGGTGGCCTGATGGGTTACAATGAGCAGTTCTTC. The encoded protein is CASSSGGLMGYNEQFF.

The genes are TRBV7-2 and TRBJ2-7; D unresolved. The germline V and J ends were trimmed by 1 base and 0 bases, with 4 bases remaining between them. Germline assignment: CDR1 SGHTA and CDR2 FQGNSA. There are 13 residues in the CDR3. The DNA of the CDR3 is TGTGCCAGCAGCTTAGGTATCTCCTACGAGCAGTACTTC. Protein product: CASSLGISYEQYF.

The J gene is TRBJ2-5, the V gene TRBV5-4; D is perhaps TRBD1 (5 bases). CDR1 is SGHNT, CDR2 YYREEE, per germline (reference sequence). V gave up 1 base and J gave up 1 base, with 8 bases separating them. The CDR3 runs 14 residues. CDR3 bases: TGTGCCAGCAGCTTGCAGGGTCCCCAAGAGACCCAGTACTTC. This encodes CASSLQGPQETQYF.

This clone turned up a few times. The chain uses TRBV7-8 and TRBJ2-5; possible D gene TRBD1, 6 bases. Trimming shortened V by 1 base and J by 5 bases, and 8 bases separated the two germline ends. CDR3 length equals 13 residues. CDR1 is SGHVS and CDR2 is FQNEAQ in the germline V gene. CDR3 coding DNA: TGTGCCAGCAGCTTAGGAAGGGGGGAGACCCAGTACTTC. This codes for CASSLGRGETQYF.

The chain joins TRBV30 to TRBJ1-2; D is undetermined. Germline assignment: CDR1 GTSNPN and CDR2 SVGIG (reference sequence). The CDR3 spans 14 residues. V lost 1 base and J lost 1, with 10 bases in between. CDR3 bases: TGTGCCTGGAGTGGGGGAGCTGTTAACTATGGCTACACCTTC. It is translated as CAWSGGAVNYGYTF. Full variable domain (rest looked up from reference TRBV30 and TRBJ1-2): SQTIHQWPATLVQPVGSPLSLECTVEGTSNPNLYWYRQAAGRGLQLLFYSVGIGQISSEVPQNLSASRPQDRQFILSSKKLLLSDSGFYLCAWSGGAVNYGYTFGSGTRLTVV.

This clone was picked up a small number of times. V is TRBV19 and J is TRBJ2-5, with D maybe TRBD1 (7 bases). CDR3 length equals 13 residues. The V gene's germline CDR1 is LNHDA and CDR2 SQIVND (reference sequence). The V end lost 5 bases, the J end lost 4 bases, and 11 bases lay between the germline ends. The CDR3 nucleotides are TGTGCCAGTAGTGCGGGACAGACAGAGACCCAGTACTTC. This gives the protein CASSAGQTETQYF. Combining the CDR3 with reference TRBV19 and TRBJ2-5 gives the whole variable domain DGGITQSPKYLFRKEGQNVTLSCEQNLNHDAMYWYRQDPGQGLRLIYYSQIVNDFQKGDIAEGYSVSREKKESFPLTVTSAQKNPTAFYLCASSAGQTETQYFGPGTRLLVL.

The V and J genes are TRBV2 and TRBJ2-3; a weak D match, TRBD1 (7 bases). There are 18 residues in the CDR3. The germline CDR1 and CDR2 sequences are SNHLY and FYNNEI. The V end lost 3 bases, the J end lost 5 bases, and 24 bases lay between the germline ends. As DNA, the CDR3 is TGTGCCAGCAGTGAGGCGGGGCAACGGGCACACAGGGGAGATACGCAGTATTTT. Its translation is CASSEAGQRAHRGDTQYF.

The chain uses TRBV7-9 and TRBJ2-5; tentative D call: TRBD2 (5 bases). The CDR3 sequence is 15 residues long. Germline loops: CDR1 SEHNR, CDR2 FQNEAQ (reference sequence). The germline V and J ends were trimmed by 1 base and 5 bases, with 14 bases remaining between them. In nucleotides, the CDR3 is TGTGCCAGCAGCTTAGTCGGGTCCGGGGTGGAGACCCAGTACTTC. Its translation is CASSLVGSGVETQYF.

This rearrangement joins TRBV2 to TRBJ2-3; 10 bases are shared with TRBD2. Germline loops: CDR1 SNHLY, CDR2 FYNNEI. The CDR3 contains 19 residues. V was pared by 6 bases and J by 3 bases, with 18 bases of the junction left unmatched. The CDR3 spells CASRAGTGSGRVGTDTQYF. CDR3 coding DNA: TGTGCCAGCAGAGCAGGCACTGGGAGCGGGAGGGTGGGGACAGATACGCAGTATTTT.

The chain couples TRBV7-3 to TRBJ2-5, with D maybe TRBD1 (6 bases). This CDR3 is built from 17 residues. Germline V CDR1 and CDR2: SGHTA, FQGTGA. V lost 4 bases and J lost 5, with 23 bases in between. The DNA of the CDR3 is TGTGCCAGCAGCTCAGGACAGTCAGGCCTCCCGGGGGAGACCCAGTACTTC. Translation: CASSSGQSGLPGETQYF.

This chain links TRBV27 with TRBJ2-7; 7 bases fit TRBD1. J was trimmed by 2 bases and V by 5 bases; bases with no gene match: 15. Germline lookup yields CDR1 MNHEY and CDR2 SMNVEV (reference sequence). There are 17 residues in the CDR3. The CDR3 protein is CASSLTQGQYIPYEQYF. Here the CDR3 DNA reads TGTGCCAGCAGTCTTACACAGGGGCAGTATATCCCCTACGAGCAGTACTTC.

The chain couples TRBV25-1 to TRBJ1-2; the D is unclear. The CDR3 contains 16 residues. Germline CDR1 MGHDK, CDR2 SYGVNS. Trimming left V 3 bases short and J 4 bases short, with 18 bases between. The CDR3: CASSDEARGRGYGYTF. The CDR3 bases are TGTGCCAGCAGTGACGAGGCTCGGGGTCGCGGCTATGGCTACACCTTC.

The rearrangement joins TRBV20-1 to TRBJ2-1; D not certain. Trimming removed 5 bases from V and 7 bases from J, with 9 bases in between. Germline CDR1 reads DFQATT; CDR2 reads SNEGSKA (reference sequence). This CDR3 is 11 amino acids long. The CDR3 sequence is CSADVRNEQFF. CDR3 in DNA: TGCAGTGCTGATGTCCGGAATGAGCAGTTCTTC.

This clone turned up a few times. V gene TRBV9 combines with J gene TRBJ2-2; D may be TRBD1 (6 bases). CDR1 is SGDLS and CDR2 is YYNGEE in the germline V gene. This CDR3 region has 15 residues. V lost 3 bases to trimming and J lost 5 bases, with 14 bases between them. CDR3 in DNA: TGTGCCAGCAGCGGGTCACAGGGCCGAACCGGGGAGCTGTTTTTT. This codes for CASSGSQGRTGELFF. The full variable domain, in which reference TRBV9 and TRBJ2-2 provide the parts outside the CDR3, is DSGVTQTPKHLITATGQRVTLRCSPRSGDLSVYWYQQSLDQGLQFLIQYYNGEERAKGNILERFSAQQFPDLHSELNLSSLELGDSALYFCASSGSQGRTGELFFGEGSRLTVL.